This T cell receptor (beta chain) was obtained from a study of blood T cell repertoires in COVID-19. Overall study context: Italy, Spain and the United States were the sources of the convalescent and acute COVID-19 samples. T cells, B-cell-depleted T cells, or PBMCs provided the cDNA or gDNA that served as material.

Per the study methods: Estimation of nucleated cell counts relied on the amplification of reference gene primers. Sequencing was performed with immunoSEQ multiplex PCR; in TCRdb, only in-frame clones are kept and a portion is missing. Clone size and V and J calls were adopted from that table, with D and trimming inferred from the DNA. The table lists 150,000 to 200,000 clones, about 83% of them singletons. This CDR3 has 13 residues. V was clipped by 10 bases and J by 1 base; unmatched bases: 3. CDR1 and CDR2 (germline): WNHNN, SYGVQD (reference sequence). The sample taken for sequencing was peripheral blood. The rearrangement joins TRBV10-1 to TRBJ1-5, with 8 bases lining up with TRBD1. This clonotype was obtained from a man younger than 35 with active or convalescent COVID-19. The CDR3 sequence: CATGQGSNQPQHF. The CDR3 bases are TGCGCCACCGGACAGGGCAGCAATCAGCCCCAGCATTTT.